The 26 T cell receptor beta chains in this list originate from one sample, sequenced in a study of cytomegalovirus exposure and HLA in healthy donors. The PCR made use of 60 Vbeta and 13 Jbeta primers. Clones were sequenced by immunoSEQ multiplex PCR, and TCRdb holds only the in-frame ones, with some missing. The table includes 85,000 to 100,000 clones, around 79% detected once. Sequenced sample: PBMCs. Source of these receptors: a woman between 35 and 50 years old in good health and CMV-seronegative.

This clone was seen a handful of times. This chain links TRBV5-6 with TRBJ1-1, with D hard to call. Germline values: CDR1 SGHDT, CDR2 YYEEEE. Between the trimmed V and J ends, which lost 1 base and 1 base, there was a span of 14 bases. This CDR3 has 16 residues. The CDR3 DNA is TGTGCCAGCAGCTTGTTTATCGAGAAAGAGAACACTGAAGCTTTCTTT. As protein: CASSLFIEKENTEAFF.

V gene TRBV7-5 combines with J gene TRBJ1-2; the table's D call of TRBD1 was not tested on the DNA. TRBV7-5 is recorded as a pseudogene. The CDR3 runs 15 residues. The CDR3 sequence is CARSLTGTGVYGYTF. CDR3 nucleotides: TGTGCCAGAAGCTTAACCGGGACAGGGGTCTATGGCTACACCTTC.

This clone was detected once. The rearrangement uses TRBV7-9 and TRBJ1-4; D is possibly TRBD1 (5 bases). This CDR3 has 15 residues. The germline gives CDR1 SEHNR, CDR2 FQNEAQ (reference sequence). V was shortened by 4 bases and J by 5 bases, with 14 bases between the two germline ends. CDR3 coding DNA: TGTGCCAGCAGCTCCGCGACAGATTTGAATGAAAAACTGTTTTTT. It codes for CASSSATDLNEKLFF.

The chain recombines TRBV5-1 with TRBJ2-3, with D possibly matching TRBD2 (7 bases). The CDR3 contains 16 residues. CDR1 and CDR2 from the germline V gene are SGHRS and YFSETQ. Trimming pared 4 bases from V and 0 bases from J, leaving 15 bases between. For the CDR3, the DNA is TGCGCCAGCAGCCGAGGGGGGGATTCTAGCACAGATACGCAGTATTTT. Protein product: CASSRGGDSSTDTQYF. The full variable domain, with the rest looked up from reference TRBV5-1 and TRBJ2-3, is KAGVTQTPRYLIKTRGQQVTLSCSPISGHRSVSWYQQTPGQGLQFLFEYFSETQRNKGNFPGRFSGRQFSNSRSEMNVSTLELGDSALYLCASSRGGDSSTDTQYFGPGTRLTVL.

The table lists this clone with a few counts. The chain recombines TRBV30 with TRBJ1-6; TRBD1 agrees at 7 bases. The CDR3 sequence is 15 residues long. After removal of 3 bases from V and 7 bases from J, the junction contained 9 bases not matched to a gene. Per germline, CDR1 GTSNPN and CDR2 SVGIG (reference sequence). CDR3 bases: TGTGCCTGGAGGCTTGGGCAGGGGGTAAATTCACCCCTCCACTTT. This sequence encodes CAWRLGQGVNSPLHF. Using reference TRBV30 and TRBJ1-6 for the parts outside the CDR3, the full variable domain is SQTIHQWPATLVQPVGSPLSLECTVEGTSNPNLYWYRQAAGRGLQLLFYSVGIGQISSEVPQNLSASRPQDRQFILSSKKLLLSDSGFYLCAWRLGQGVNSPLHFGNGTRLTVT.

A few counts support this clone. The chain couples TRBV5-4 to TRBJ2-5, with a possible D match to TRBD1 (6 bases). The J call may be wrong; the DNA end is better matched by TRBJ2-7. The CDR3 contains 13 residues. Germline lookup yields CDR1 SGHNT and CDR2 YYREEE (reference sequence). For the CDR3, the DNA is TGTGCCAGCAGCTTTACAGGGATAAACGAGCAGTACTTC. It yields the protein CASSFTGINEQYF.

The DNA for the CDR3 is TGTGCCAGTATTTCCCCCGGGCGGGGTAACAATCAGCCCCAGCATTTT. This translates into CASISPGRGNNQPQHF. This rearrangement joins TRBV19 to TRBJ1-5; no clear D gene. Trimming cost V 7 bases and J 3 bases, with 19 bases left between them. Germline CDR1 LNHDA, CDR2 SQIVND (reference sequence). The CDR3 extends over 16 amino acids. Variable domain in full (rest from reference TRBV19 and TRBJ1-5): DGGITQSPKYLFRKEGQNVTLSCEQNLNHDAMYWYRQDPGQGLRLIYYSQIVNDFQKGDIAEGYSVSREKKESFPLTVTSAQKNPTAFYLCASISPGRGNNQPQHFGDGTRLSIL.

The V gene is TRBV5-4, the J gene TRBJ1-1; the D gene is possibly TRBD1 (6 bases). There are 13 residues in the CDR3. V dropped 3 bases and J dropped 7 bases, with 13 bases sitting between them. CDR1 and CDR2 (germline): SGHNT, YYREEE (reference sequence). The CDR3 reads CASSSGTYGEAFF. CDR3 nucleotides: TGTGCCAGCAGCTCCGGGACATACGGTGAAGCTTTCTTT.

Here the CDR3 DNA reads TGTGCCAGCAGCCACTCCGGGACAGGGTACGAGCAGTACTTC. Residues: CASSHSGTGYEQYF. The chain links TRBV4-2 to TRBJ2-7; 9 bases are shared with TRBD1. From germline, CDR1 is LGHNA and CDR2 YNFKEQ. The CDR3 totals 14 residues. V gave up 3 bases and J gave up 4 bases; unmatched junction bases: 4.

V and J are TRBV28 and TRBJ1-1; 8 positions match TRBD1. V lost 5 bases and J lost 5; bases outside the gene matches: 7. This CDR3 spans 14 amino acids. CDR1 is MDHEN, CDR2 SYDVKM, per germline. The CDR3 DNA follows: TGTGCCAGCAGTGGACAGGGAAGATGGACTGAAGCTTTCTTT. Translated, it gives CASSGQGRWTEAFF. Using reference TRBV28 and TRBJ1-1 for the parts outside the CDR3, the full variable domain is DVKVTQSSRYLVKRTGEKVFLECVQDMDHENMFWYRQDPGLGLRLIYFSYDVKMKEKGDIPEGYSVSREKKERFSLILESASTNQTSMYLCASSGQGRWTEAFFGQGTRLTVV.

The chain carries TRBV30 and TRBJ2-5; TRBD1 is a possible D gene (6 bases). The DNA end is more similar to TRBJ2-7, so the J call may be wrong. Looked up from germline, CDR1 is GTSNPN and CDR2 is SVGIG (reference sequence). CDR3 size: 13 residues. CDR3 amino acids: CAWSVGQNYEQYF. In DNA, the CDR3 is TGTGCCTGGAGTGTAGGACAGAACTACGAGCAGTACTTC.

The chain recombines TRBV29-1 with TRBJ2-7; D uncertain. The V and J ends lost 5 bases and 0 bases respectively, with 11 bases between them. Germline CDR1 is SQVTM and CDR2 is ANQGSEA. This CDR3 has 13 residues. CDR3 sequence: CSVLSTASYEQYF. The CDR3 bases are TGCAGCGTTCTGAGCACAGCCTCCTACGAGCAGTACTTC.

This chain links TRBV11-1 with TRBJ1-1, with D hard to call. V was shortened by 2 bases and J by 4 bases, with 11 bases between the two germline ends. The CDR3 has 14 residues. Germline V gene sequence: CDR1 SGHAT, CDR2 FQDESV (reference sequence). The CDR3 DNA sequence: TGTGCCAGCAGCTTAAACAGCGGGATCACTGAAGCTTTCTTT. It encodes CASSLNSGITEAFF.

The chain recombines TRBV30 with TRBJ1-1; 7 bases match TRBD1. Germline assignment: CDR1 GTSNPN and CDR2 SVGIG (reference sequence). With 3 bases clipped from V and 1 base from J, the junction kept 8 bases outside the gene matches. CDR3 length equals 15 residues. The CDR3 spells CAWSSGGTGNTEAFF. Here the CDR3 DNA reads TGTGCCTGGAGCTCAGGGGGGACGGGGAACACTGAAGCTTTCTTT. Complete variable domain (other parts from reference TRBV30 and TRBJ1-1): SQTIHQWPATLVQPVGSPLSLECTVEGTSNPNLYWYRQAAGRGLQLLFYSVGIGQISSEVPQNLSASRPQDRQFILSSKKLLLSDSGFYLCAWSSGGTGNTEAFFGQGTRLTVV.

The rearrangement joins TRBV30 to TRBJ2-7; maybe TRBD1 (6 bases). V was clipped by 4 bases and J by 6 bases, with 13 bases between them. Germline values: CDR1 GTSNPN, CDR2 SVGIG (reference sequence). The CDR3 is 12 residues long. The CDR3 protein is CAWTYGTSEQYF. CDR3 DNA sequence: TGTGCCTGGACCTACGGGACAAGCGAGCAGTACTTC.

The chain uses TRBV7-9 and TRBJ1-2; possibly TRBD1 for D (6 bases). V lost 6 bases and J 4 bases, leaving 12 bases between the germline ends. Germline-derived CDR1 and CDR2 are SEHNR and FQNEAQ (reference sequence). The CDR3 has 13 residues. CDR3: CASRAGASYGYTF. The CDR3 region has the DNA TGTGCCAGCAGAGCAGGGGCTTCCTATGGCTACACCTTC.

In DNA, the CDR3 is TGTGCCAGCAGAGACTTGCGGAGTCGGGGCTACACCTTC. This sequence encodes CASRDLRSRGYTF. The V gene is TRBV5-6, the J gene TRBJ1-2, with no clear D. The germline V and J ends were trimmed by 5 bases and 8 bases, with 16 bases remaining between them. This CDR3 contains 13 residues. From germline, CDR1 is SGHDT and CDR2 YYEEEE. The full variable domain, with the rest looked up from reference TRBV5-6 and TRBJ1-2, is DAGVTQSPTHLIKTRGQQVTLRCSPKSGHDTVSWYQQALGQGPQFIFQYYEEEERQRGNFPDRFSGHQFPNYSSELNVNALLLGDSALYLCASRDLRSRGYTFGSGTRLTVV.

This chain uses TRBV28 with TRBJ2-4; 9 bases fit TRBD2. Germline V gene sequence: CDR1 MDHEN, CDR2 SYDVKM. After removal of 1 base from V and 15 bases from J, the junction contained 4 bases not matched to a gene. There are 12 residues in the CDR3. The chain's CDR3 is CASSLSLAGTYF. The DNA for the CDR3 is TGTGCCAGCAGTTTATCTCTAGCGGGGACGTACTTC.

This clone was observed a few times. The rearrangement links TRBV5-1 to TRBJ1-5; no reliable D call. V lost 7 bases to trimming and J lost 4 bases, with 12 bases between them. CDR1 and CDR2 from the germline V gene are SGHRS and YFSETQ. The CDR3 consists of 13 residues. DNA of the CDR3: TGCGCCAGCGCGATCTCCCCGAATCAGCCCCAGCATTTT. It specifies CASAISPNQPQHF.

J is TRBJ1-1 and V is TRBV2; TRBD1 matches 7 bases. The V segment lost 4 bases and the J segment 4 bases; nucleotides outside the gene matches: 6. This CDR3 comprises 14 residues. Germline assignment: CDR1 SNHLY and CDR2 FYNNEI. This CDR3 reads CASSGNRDSTEAFF. Here the CDR3 DNA reads TGTGCCAGCAGTGGAAACCGGGACAGCACTGAAGCTTTCTTT.

The V gene is TRBV7-2, the J gene TRBJ1-2, with TRBD1 matching over 8 bases. Germline loops: CDR1 SGHTA, CDR2 FQGNSA. V shed 1 base, J shed 8 bases, and the junction held 6 bases outside the gene matches. The length of the CDR3 is 14 residues. The CDR3 sequence is CASSLDQGAQGYTF. CDR3 in DNA: TGTGCCAGCAGCTTAGACCAGGGGGCGCAGGGCTACACCTTC.

CDR3 coding DNA: TGTGCCTGGCAGGGGGCGGGCTACACCTTC. This sequence encodes CAWQGAGYTF. The rearrangement links TRBV30 to TRBJ1-2, with 8 nucleotides matching TRBD1. Germline lookup yields CDR1 GTSNPN and CDR2 SVGIG (reference sequence). The CDR3 sequence is 10 residues long. V lost 5 bases to trimming and J lost 8 bases; unmatched junction nucleotides: 1.

This chain connects TRBV6-1 to TRBJ1-1; tentative D call: TRBD1 (5 bases). CDR1 is MNHNS and CDR2 is SASEGT in the germline V gene. This CDR3 is built from 14 residues. Trimming took off 10 bases at V and 1 base at J, with 16 bases between the two ends. CDR3 loop: CATHQGAKNTEAFF. The CDR3 nucleotides read TGTGCCACCCATCAAGGGGCGAAGAACACTGAAGCTTTCTTT.

The chain uses TRBV28 and TRBJ1-5, with D possibly matching TRBD1 (6 bases). The CDR3 runs to 14 residues. Trimming pared 2 bases from V and 5 bases from J, leaving 10 bases between. Germline lookup yields CDR1 MDHEN and CDR2 SYDVKM. The CDR3 loop is CASSLVAGDQPQHF. The DNA for the CDR3 is TGTGCCAGCAGTTTAGTCGCAGGGGATCAGCCCCAGCATTTT.

Comments on this clone: The CDR3 end shows no conserved phenylalanine or tryptophan, and so a read error is likely. The gene calls are TRBV9 and TRBJ2-3, with TRBD1 matching over 9 bases. The V gene's germline CDR1 is SGDLS and CDR2 YYNGEE. V gave up 3 bases and J gave up 3 bases; unmatched junction bases: 5. This CDR3 region has 15 residues. The CDR3 here is CASSGQGGKTDTQYV. The CDR3 coding sequence is TGTGCCAGCAGCGGACAGGGGGGGAAGACAGATACGCAGTATGTT.

The V gene is TRBV21-1, the J gene TRBJ2-6; no DNA check was done on the table's D call, TRBD2. TRBV21-1 is a pseudogene segment. This CDR3 region has 18 residues. CDR3 sequence reads: CASSKAAAQSSGANVLTF. The CDR3 nucleotides are TGTGCCAGCAGCAAAGCGGCGGCGCAGAGCTCTGGGGCCAACGTCCTGACTTTC.